Below, one TCR beta chain is given with its context. The data were obtained in a study of blood T cells in healthy people across ages. Germline values: CDR1 MNHEY, CDR2 SVGAGI. With 4 bases removed from V and 7 bases from J, the gap between germline ends came to 13 bases. The CDR3 loop spans 13 amino acids. A sample-barcoded 5' primer and a J-beta primer mix were used in a second PCR of about 7 to 12 cycles. MiXCR, applied by TCRdb to the 5' RACE reads, yields one record per CDR3 protein. The sample gives 540,000 or so distinct CDR3 sequences, 25% to 30% of which show up once; around a sixth is in the top ten.

Sample: blood. The TCR was taken from a woman aged 70-85 years in good health. The chain joins TRBV6-5 to TRBJ1-1; the D is unclear. CDR3 coding DNA: TGTGCCAGCAGTTTGACTCACTTGGGTGAAGCTTTCTTT. Its protein product is CASSLTHLGEAFF.